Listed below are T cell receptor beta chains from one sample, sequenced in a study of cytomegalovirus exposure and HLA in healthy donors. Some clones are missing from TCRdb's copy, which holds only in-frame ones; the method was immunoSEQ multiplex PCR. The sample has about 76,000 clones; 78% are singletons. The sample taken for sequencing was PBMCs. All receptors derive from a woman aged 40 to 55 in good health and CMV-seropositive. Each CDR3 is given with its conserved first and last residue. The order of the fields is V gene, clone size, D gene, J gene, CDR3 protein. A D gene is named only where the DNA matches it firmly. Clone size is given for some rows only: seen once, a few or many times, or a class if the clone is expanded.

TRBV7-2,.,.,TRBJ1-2,CASSRGTAYYGYTF
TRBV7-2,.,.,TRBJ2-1,CASSLTAFLYGEQFF
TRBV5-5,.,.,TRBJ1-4,CASSLEMAVNEKLFF
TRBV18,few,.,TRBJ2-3,CASSPLGHHTDTQYF
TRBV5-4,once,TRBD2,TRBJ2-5,CASSGGTSGEETQYF
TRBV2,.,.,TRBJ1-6,CASSVSQLVNSPLHF
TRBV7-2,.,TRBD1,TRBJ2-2,CASSNPDRGIYTGELFF
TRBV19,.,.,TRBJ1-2,CASSQLYGYTF
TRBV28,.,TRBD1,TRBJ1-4,CASSPGQGGEKLFF
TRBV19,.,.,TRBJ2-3,CASSWAGGTDTQYF
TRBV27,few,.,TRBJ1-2,CASSPRVSYGYTF
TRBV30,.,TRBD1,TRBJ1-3,CAWSVRDRGAGNTIYF
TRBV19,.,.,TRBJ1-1,CASSSREKNTEAFF
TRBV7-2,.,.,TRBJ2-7,CASSSMVGAGEQYF
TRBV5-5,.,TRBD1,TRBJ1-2,CASSPGQGAMYGYTF
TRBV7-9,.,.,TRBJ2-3,CASSLDPVTRTDTQYF
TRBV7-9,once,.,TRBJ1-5,CSSSLTDLMPQHF
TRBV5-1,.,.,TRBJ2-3,CASSLVGGGPDTQYF
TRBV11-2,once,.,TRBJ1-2,CASSFEGDGYTF
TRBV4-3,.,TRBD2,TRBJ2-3,CASSQAGGPTDTQYF
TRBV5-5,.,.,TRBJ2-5,CASSLGGYQETQYF
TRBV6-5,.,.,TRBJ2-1,CASSYSGDYNEQFF
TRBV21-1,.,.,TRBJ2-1,CASSRRGGASYNEQFF
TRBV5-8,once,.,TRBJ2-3,CASSTGDTQYF
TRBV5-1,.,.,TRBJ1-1,CASSLGDMEAFF
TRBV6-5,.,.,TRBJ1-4,CASSSPGSPNEKLFF
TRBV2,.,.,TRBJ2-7,CASSGDIRVYEQYF
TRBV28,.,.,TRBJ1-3,CASIETESGNTIYF
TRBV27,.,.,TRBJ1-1,CASSSQGYTEAFF
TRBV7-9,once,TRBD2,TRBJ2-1,CASTPTSGGANEQFF
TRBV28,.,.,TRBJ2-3,CASNIFRVDTDTQYF
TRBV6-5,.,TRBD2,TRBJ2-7,CASSQSGGDSYEQYF
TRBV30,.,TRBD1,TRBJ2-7,CAWSPPGTGGSEQYF
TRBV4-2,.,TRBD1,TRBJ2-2,CASSSGQGTGELFF
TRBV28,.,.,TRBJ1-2,CASRGDGYTF
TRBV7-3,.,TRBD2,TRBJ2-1,CASSGRGAGGTYNEQFF
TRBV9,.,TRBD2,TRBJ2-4,CASSPGGGFGTKNIQYF
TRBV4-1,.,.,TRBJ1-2,CASSQATAGYGYTF
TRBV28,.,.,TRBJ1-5,CASTGGYNQPQHF
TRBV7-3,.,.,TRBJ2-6,CASSALGAGANVLTF
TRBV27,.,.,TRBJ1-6,CASSLADSNSPLHF
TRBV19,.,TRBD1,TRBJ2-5,CASSNRPQGGETQYF
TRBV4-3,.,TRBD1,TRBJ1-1,CASSEEGAYTEAFF
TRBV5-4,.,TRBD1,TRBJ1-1,CASSFDRGLNTEAFF
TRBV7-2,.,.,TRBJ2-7,CASSLARQAGSYEQYF
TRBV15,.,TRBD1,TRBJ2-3,CATSRDFGMGQGASDTQYF
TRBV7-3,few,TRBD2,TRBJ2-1,CASSSLSTSGGANEQFF
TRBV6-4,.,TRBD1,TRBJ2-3,CASSDPLTGGSTDTQYF
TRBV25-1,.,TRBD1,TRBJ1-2,CASSDLGQGYGYTF
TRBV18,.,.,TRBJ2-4,CASSRVAKNIQYF
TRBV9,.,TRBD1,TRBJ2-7,CASSPGTGLTYEQYF